This TCR beta chain was documented in a study of identical twins. Overall study findings and caveats: Models underpredicted monozygotic twin sharing of out-of-frame TCR alpha.

Trimming shortened V by 4 bases and J by 2 bases, and 11 bases separated the two germline ends. This CDR3 is built from 14 residues. Germline CDR1 is SGHRS and CDR2 is YFSETQ. As regards this clonotype: Its antigen is not known.

Template switching created a universal primer site, and the cDNA included unique molecular identifiers. Each CDR3 protein gets one entry after TCRdb re-called the 5' RACE reads with MiXCR. The sample shows about 200,000 distinct CDR3 sequences, roughly 7.5% of them seen only once. Every one of the donors was a healthy Caucasian. The same sample was also used in a study of yellow fever vaccine responses in identical twins.

Sequenced material: memory (CD45RO+) T cells sorted from blood. This TCR was recovered from a young woman in good health. The J gene is TRBJ2-3, the V gene TRBV5-1, with D unclear. The chain's CDR3 is CASSRFSPTDTQYF. DNA for the CDR3: TGCGCCAGCAGCCGCTTTAGCCCCACAGATACGCAGTATTTT.